This entry is about one T cell receptor (beta chain). The data belong to a study of blood T cell repertoires in COVID-19. Background on the study: Italy, Spain and the United States were the sources of the convalescent and acute COVID-19 samples.

As originally analysed: The authors estimated nucleated cell counts from reference gene primer amplification. Here immunoSEQ multiplex PCR was the method, and the copy in TCRdb shows in-frame clones only, minus some. The D gene and trimming were derived from the DNA, and the V and J assignments and clone size from that table. The sample consists of approximately 100,000 clones, 70% to 90% of them appearing once. The sequencing sample was made of peripheral blood. The clonotype comes from a woman between 70 and 85 years old with acute or convalescent COVID-19.

This chain's CDR3 is CASSKPGQGHGYTF. The CDR3 coding sequence is TGCGCCAGCAGCAAACCGGGACAGGGACATGGCTACACCTTC. V and J are TRBV4-1 and TRBJ1-2, with TRBD1 identical over 9 bases. Germline CDR1 is MGHRA and CDR2 is YSYEKL. The CDR3 is made up of 14 amino acids. The J segment lost 6 bases and the V segment lost 5 bases, leaving 7 bases of the junction unmatched.